One and the same sample provided the 24 T cell receptor beta chains below, sequenced in a study of PD-1 blockade in classical Hodgkin lymphoma. The time point is: newly diagnosed, previously untreated cHL patient sample. It was by magnetic negative selection that CD4+ T cells were purified from thawed PBMCs. Profiling relied on immunoSEQ multiplex PCR, and the TCRdb table lists in-frame clones only, not all of them. The sample holds under 20,000 clones, under 85% seen once. What was sequenced was CD4+ T cells from blood. The receptors were sampled from a human donor with classical Hodgkin lymphoma.

V usage is TRBV28 and J usage is TRBJ2-7, with 8 bases identical to TRBD1. Germline V gene sequence: CDR1 MDHEN, CDR2 SYDVKM. Trimming took 5 bases from V and 4 from J; bases not matched to a gene: 10. The CDR3 spans 15 residues. CDR3 coding DNA: TGTGCCAGCAGTCCGACGGACAGGGACAAATACGAGCAGTACTTC. Translating gives CASSPTDRDKYEQYF.

The CDR3 DNA is TGCGCCAGCAGCCAAGCATGGCTAGCGGGAGGCCCCCGAGAGACCCAGTACTTC. Amino acid sequence: CASSQAWLAGGPRETQYF. V and J are TRBV4-1 and TRBJ2-5; TRBD2 matches at 11 bases. This CDR3 comprises 18 residues. V was pared by 1 base and J by 4 bases, with 11 bases of the junction left unmatched. The germline CDR1 and CDR2 sequences are MGHRA and YSYEKL.

J is TRBJ2-7 and V is TRBV4-1, with a weak D call TRBD1 (6 bases). This CDR3 has 15 residues. V gave up 4 bases and J gave up 3 bases, with 16 bases separating them. Germline CDR1 MGHRA, CDR2 YSYEKL. The CDR3 DNA is TGCGCCAGCAGCCCTACAGGGTCCCAACTCTACGAGCAGTACTTC. It translates to CASSPTGSQLYEQYF.

CDR3 in amino acids: CASSPRTASGYTF. The CDR3 bases are TGTGCCAGCAGTCCCCGGACGGCGAGCGGCTACACCTTC. This rearrangement joins TRBV6-1 to TRBJ1-2; D not resolved. Germline lookup yields CDR1 MNHNS and CDR2 SASEGT. V was cut by 5 bases and J by 8 bases, with 15 bases left in between. The CDR3 has 13 residues.

The chain combines TRBV10-3 with TRBJ2-7; 11 bases fit TRBD1. Germline CDR1 ENHRY, CDR2 SYGVKD. The CDR3 runs 15 residues. Germline trimming cut 4 bases from V and 2 bases from J; bases unmatched to any gene: 4. CDR3 protein: CAISAGQGVTYEQYF. The CDR3 DNA reads TGTGCCATCAGTGCGGGACAGGGGGTAACCTACGAGCAGTACTTC.

V gene TRBV2 combines with J gene TRBJ1-4, with D maybe TRBD1 (5 bases). The germline V gene encodes CDR1 SNHLY and CDR2 FYNNEI. The length of the CDR3 is 14 residues. V was pared by 3 bases and J by 8 bases, with 13 bases between. The DNA of the CDR3 is TGTGCCAGCAGTGAGGGGGGGTACGGAGAAAAACTGTTTTTT. Its protein is CASSEGGYGEKLFF.

V and J are TRBV5-1 and TRBJ2-7; 10 bases match TRBD1. With V trimmed by 0 bases and J by 7 bases, 7 bases remained unmatched. Germline CDR1 reads SGHRS; CDR2 reads YFSETQ. This CDR3 is 15 amino acids long. The CDR3 DNA reads TGCGCCAGCAGCTTGGAGACAGGGGGCGCGTGGGAGCAGTACTTC. It yields the protein CASSLETGGAWEQYF.

This clone was counted only a few times. This chain links TRBV19 with TRBJ1-1; unclear D gene. V was trimmed by 1 base and J by 1 base, leaving 10 bases between them. Germline values: CDR1 LNHDA, CDR2 SQIVND (reference sequence). The CDR3 covers 15 residues. As DNA, the CDR3 is TGTGCCAGTAGTATAGTCTGGCAGCCGAACACTGAAGCTTTCTTT. This gives the protein CASSIVWQPNTEAFF.

The chain recombines TRBV19 with TRBJ2-5, with D hard to call. Trimming cost V 2 bases and J 2 bases, with 6 bases left between them. CDR1 and CDR2 (germline): LNHDA, SQIVND (reference sequence). The CDR3 is made up of 13 amino acids. For the CDR3, the DNA is TGTGCCAGTAGTATACCACAGCAAGAGACCCAGTACTTC. This codes for CASSIPQQETQYF.

V and J are TRBV2 and TRBJ2-7, with D maybe TRBD2 (5 bases). Per germline, CDR1 SNHLY and CDR2 FYNNEI. Trimming left V 7 bases short and J 7 bases short, with 20 bases between. This CDR3 region has 14 residues. CDR3 sequence: CASILSVGAEEQYF. The CDR3 DNA is TGTGCCAGCATATTATCAGTGGGAGCGGAAGAGCAGTACTTC.

The chain has TRBV5-1 and TRBJ2-1; 8 bases agree with TRBD1. The CDR3 length is 16 residues. Germline V gene lookup returns CDR1 SGHRS and CDR2 YFSETQ. V lost 3 bases to trimming and J lost 4 bases; unmatched junction nucleotides: 9. The CDR3 region has the DNA TGCGCCAGCAGCTCGGCTCCGGACAGGGCGTACAATGAGCAGTTCTTC. This gives the protein CASSSAPDRAYNEQFF. The full variable domain, in which reference TRBV5-1 and TRBJ2-1 provide the parts outside the CDR3, is KAGVTQTPRYLIKTRGQQVTLSCSPISGHRSVSWYQQTPGQGLQFLFEYFSETQRNKGNFPGRFSGRQFSNSRSEMNVSTLELGDSALYLCASSSAPDRAYNEQFFGPGTRLTVL.

CDR3 protein: CASTRGPYQETQYF. DNA of the CDR3: TGTGCCAGCACCCGGGGACCGTACCAAGAGACCCAGTACTTC. The genes are TRBV9 and TRBJ2-5, with D perhaps given as TRBD1 or TRBD2 (5 bases each). V was pared by 6 bases and J by 0 bases, with 12 bases between. The CDR3 sequence is 14 residues long. Germline CDR1 SGDLS, CDR2 YYNGEE.

V and J are TRBV5-4 and TRBJ2-5; 9 bases map to TRBD2. There are 14 residues in the CDR3. Per germline, CDR1 SGHNT and CDR2 YYREEE (reference sequence). The V gene end was trimmed by 0 bases and the J gene end by 6 bases; junction bases not matched to a gene: 3. CDR3 in DNA: TGTGCCAGCAGCTTGGGCGGGGGGGGCAAGACCCAGTACTTC. Protein product: CASSLGGGGKTQYF.

This clone occurred once. The CDR3 sequence: CASSPGGGRGETQYF. CDR3 DNA: TGCGCCAGCAGCCCTGGAGGGGGGCGCGGAGAGACCCAGTACTTC. This chain connects TRBV4-1 to TRBJ2-5, with D perhaps given as TRBD1 or TRBD2 (6 bases each). The length of the CDR3 is 15 residues. V was shortened by 4 bases and J by 4 bases, with 16 bases between the two germline ends. Germline V gene data show CDR1 as MGHRA and CDR2 as YSYEKL.

The chain carries TRBV6-5 and TRBJ2-3; D tentatively reads TRBD1 or TRBD2 (5 bases each). V lost 3 bases and J 3 bases, leaving 13 bases between the germline ends. CDR3 length equals 15 residues. CDR1 and CDR2 (germline): MNHEY, SVGAGI. This chain's CDR3 is CASSYRGRGTDTQYF. For the CDR3, the DNA is TGTGCCAGCAGTTATAGGGGTCGAGGGACAGATACGCAGTATTTT.

The table lists this clone with a few counts. The rearrangement uses TRBV25-1 and TRBJ1-5; D unclear. CDR1 is MGHDK, CDR2 SYGVNS, per germline. Trimming shortened V by 5 bases and J by 1 base, and 3 bases separated the two germline ends. CDR3 size: 12 residues. For the CDR3, the DNA is TGTGCCAGCAGTTACAGCAATCAGCCCCAGCATTTT. Translated, it gives CASSYSNQPQHF.

This clone has more than one count but fewer than ten. The chain has TRBV10-3 and TRBJ1-5, with TRBD1 matching over 8 bases. V dropped 6 bases and J dropped 6; count of bases not matched to a gene: 4. Germline CDR1 and CDR2: ENHRY and SYGVKD. This CDR3 has 13 residues. CDR3 bases: TGTGCCATCAGCCCGACAGGGGCTCAGCCCCAGCATTTT. Protein product: CAISPTGAQPQHF.

CDR3 sequence: CAGRPLDEQFF. The CDR3 DNA sequence: TGCGCCGGCCGGCCGTTAGATGAGCAGTTCTTC. The chain links TRBV5-1 to TRBJ2-1, with no clear D. The CDR3 is 11 residues long. The V gene's germline CDR1 is SGHRS and CDR2 YFSETQ. V lost 10 bases and J 8 bases, leaving 13 bases between the germline ends.

The rearrangement joins TRBV6-1 to TRBJ1-1, with D possibly being TRBD1 (6 bases). V lost 4 bases, J lost 5 bases, and 8 bases lay in between. This CDR3 spans 12 amino acids. Germline CDR1 is MNHNS and CDR2 is SASEGT. CDR3 sequence: CASSAQGTEAFF. CDR3 DNA sequence: TGTGCCAGCAGTGCGCAGGGGACTGAAGCTTTCTTT.

This clone turned up a few times. The chain recombines TRBV9 with TRBJ1-5; D is ambiguous. CDR3 length: 13 amino acids. The germline V gene encodes CDR1 SGDLS and CDR2 YYNGEE. Trimming left V 4 bases short and J 7 bases short, with 12 bases between. This CDR3 is CASSPPAGQPQHF. The CDR3 DNA sequence: TGTGCCAGCAGCCCCCCGGCGGGCCAGCCCCAGCATTTT.

The chain is built from TRBV28 and TRBJ2-7; a weak D match, TRBD1 (6 bases). Germline assignment: CDR1 MDHEN and CDR2 SYDVKM. V was pared by 6 bases and J by 3 bases, with 18 bases between. This CDR3 is built from 15 residues. CDR3 region: CASSLIQGSHYEQYF. CDR3 nucleotide sequence: TGTGCCAGCAGCCTCATACAGGGCTCCCACTACGAGCAGTACTTC.

The gene calls are TRBV9 and TRBJ2-7, with 10 nucleotides matching TRBD1. This CDR3 contains 15 residues. Germline CDR1 reads SGDLS; CDR2 reads YYNGEE. V shed 4 bases, J shed 2 bases, and the junction held 6 bases outside the gene matches. The CDR3 protein is CASSSSGTGAYEQYF. The CDR3 DNA is TGTGCCAGCAGCTCATCCGGGACAGGGGCCTACGAGCAGTACTTC.

The chain employs TRBV11-2 and TRBJ2-1, with D possibly TRBD1 on 6 matching bases. Germline values: CDR1 SGHAT, CDR2 FQNNGV. The V end was cut by 8 bases, the J end by 5 bases, with 16 bases between. This CDR3 comprises 14 residues. CDR3 protein: CASGSGTRNNEQFF. The CDR3 nucleotides are TGTGCCAGCGGATCTGGGACACGCAACAATGAGCAGTTCTTC.

V and J are TRBV29-1 and TRBJ2-5; D perhaps matches TRBD1 (5 bases). Trimming cost V 2 bases and J 5 bases, with 9 bases left between them. Per germline, CDR1 SQVTM and CDR2 ANQGSEA. The CDR3 covers 12 residues. CDR3 amino acids: CSVELGVETQYF. The CDR3 nucleotides are TGCAGCGTTGAATTAGGGGTGGAGACCCAGTACTTC.